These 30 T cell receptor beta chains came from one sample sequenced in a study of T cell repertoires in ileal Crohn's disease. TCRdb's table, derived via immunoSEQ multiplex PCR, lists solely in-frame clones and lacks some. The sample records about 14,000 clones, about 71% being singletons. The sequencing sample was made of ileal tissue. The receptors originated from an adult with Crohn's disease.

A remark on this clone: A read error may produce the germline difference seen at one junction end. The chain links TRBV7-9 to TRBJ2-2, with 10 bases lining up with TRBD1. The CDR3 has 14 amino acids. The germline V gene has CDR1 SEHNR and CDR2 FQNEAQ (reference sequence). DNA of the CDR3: TGTGCCATCAGCCCGGGACAGGGGCACGGGGAGCTGTTTTTT. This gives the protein CAISPGQGHGELFF.

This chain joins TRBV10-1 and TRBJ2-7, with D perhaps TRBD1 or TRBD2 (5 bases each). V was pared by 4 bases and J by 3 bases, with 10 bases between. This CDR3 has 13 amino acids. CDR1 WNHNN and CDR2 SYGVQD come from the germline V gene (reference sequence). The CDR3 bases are TGCGCCAGCAGTGTGGGACCGGACTACGAGCAGTACTTC. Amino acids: CASSVGPDYEQYF.

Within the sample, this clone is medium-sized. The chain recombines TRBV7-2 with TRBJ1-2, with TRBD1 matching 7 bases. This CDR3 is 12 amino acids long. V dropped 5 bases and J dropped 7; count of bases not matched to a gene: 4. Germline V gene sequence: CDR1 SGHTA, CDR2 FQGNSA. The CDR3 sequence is CASSPTGAGYTF. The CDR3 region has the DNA TGTGCCAGCAGCCCAACAGGGGCTGGCTACACCTTC.

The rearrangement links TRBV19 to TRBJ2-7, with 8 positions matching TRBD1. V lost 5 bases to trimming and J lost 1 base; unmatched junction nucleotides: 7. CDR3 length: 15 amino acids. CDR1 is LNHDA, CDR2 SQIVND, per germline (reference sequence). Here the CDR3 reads CASSDQGATSYEQYF. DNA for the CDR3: TGTGCCAGTAGTGACCAGGGGGCCACTTCCTACGAGCAGTACTTC.

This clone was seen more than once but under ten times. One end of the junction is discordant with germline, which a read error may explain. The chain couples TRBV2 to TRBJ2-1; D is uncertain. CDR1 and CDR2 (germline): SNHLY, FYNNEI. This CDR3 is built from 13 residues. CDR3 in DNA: TGTGCCAGCAGTGATCCTGGGTGGGGTATAAGTCTCTTC. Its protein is CASSDPGWGISLF.

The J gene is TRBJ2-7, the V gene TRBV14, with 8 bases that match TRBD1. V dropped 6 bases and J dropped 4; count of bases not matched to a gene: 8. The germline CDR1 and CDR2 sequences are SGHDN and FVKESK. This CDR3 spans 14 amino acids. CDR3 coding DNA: TGTGCCAGCAGTCGACAGGGGCTTGGGTACGAGCAGTACTTC. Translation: CASSRQGLGYEQYF.

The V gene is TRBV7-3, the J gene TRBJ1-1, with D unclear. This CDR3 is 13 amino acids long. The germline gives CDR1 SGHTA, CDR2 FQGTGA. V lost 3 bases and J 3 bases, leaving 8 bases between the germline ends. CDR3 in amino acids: CASSFGLYTEAFF. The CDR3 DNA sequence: TGTGCCAGCAGCTTTGGATTATACACTGAAGCTTTCTTT.

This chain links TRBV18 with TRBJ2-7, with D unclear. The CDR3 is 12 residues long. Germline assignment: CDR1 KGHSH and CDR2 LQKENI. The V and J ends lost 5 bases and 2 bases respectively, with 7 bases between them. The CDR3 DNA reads TGTGCCAGCTCAGTGACACCCTACGAGCAGTACTTC. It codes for CASSVTPYEQYF.

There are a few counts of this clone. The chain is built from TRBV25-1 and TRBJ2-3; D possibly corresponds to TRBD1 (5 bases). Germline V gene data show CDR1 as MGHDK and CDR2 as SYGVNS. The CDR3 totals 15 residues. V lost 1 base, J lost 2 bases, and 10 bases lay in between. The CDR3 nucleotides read TGTGCCAGCAGTGAATTAGGCAGGGCCACAGATACGCAGTATTTT. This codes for CASSELGRATDTQYF.

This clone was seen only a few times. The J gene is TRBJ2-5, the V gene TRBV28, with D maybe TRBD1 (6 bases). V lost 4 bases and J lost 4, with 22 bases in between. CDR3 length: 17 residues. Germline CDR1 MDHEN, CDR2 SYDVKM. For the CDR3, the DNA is TGTGCCAGCAGTTCGACAGGATCCTCTGTCATAGGAGAGACCCAGTACTTC. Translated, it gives CASSSTGSSVIGETQYF.

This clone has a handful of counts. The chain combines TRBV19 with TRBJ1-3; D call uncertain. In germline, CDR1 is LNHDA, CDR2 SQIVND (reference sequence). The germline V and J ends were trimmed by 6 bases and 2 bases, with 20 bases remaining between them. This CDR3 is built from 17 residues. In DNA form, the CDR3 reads TGTGCCAGTAGCCTGTCCCCGGTCCTAGAGCCTGGAAACACCATATATTTT. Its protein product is CASSLSPVLEPGNTIYF.

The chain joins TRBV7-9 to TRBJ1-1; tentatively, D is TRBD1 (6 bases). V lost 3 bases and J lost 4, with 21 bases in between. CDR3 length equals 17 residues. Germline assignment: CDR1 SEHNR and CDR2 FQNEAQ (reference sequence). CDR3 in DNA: TGTGCCAGCAGCTTGGGCAGGGGCCCCTGGAAGGGCACTGAAGCTTTCTTT. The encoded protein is CASSLGRGPWKGTEAFF.

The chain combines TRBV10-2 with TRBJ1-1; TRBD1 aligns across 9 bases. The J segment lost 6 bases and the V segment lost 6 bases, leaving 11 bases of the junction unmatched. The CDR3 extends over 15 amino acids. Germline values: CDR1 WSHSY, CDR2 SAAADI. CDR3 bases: TGCGCCAGCAGGGACGAGGGACAGGGAAAATCTGAAGCTTTCTTT. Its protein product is CASRDEGQGKSEAFF.

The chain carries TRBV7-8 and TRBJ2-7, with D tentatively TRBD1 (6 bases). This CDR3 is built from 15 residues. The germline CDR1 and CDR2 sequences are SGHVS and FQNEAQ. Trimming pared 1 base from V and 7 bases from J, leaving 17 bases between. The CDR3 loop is CASSLGRTVVAEQYF. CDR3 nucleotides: TGTGCCAGCAGCTTAGGTAGGACAGTGGTCGCAGAGCAGTACTTC.

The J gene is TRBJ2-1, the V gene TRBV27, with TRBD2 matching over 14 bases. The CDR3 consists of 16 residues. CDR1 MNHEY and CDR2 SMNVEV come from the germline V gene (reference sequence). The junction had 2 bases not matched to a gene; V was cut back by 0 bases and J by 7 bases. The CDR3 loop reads CASSLSGTSGGNEQFF. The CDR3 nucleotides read TGTGCCAGCAGTTTATCCGGGACTAGCGGGGGAAATGAGCAGTTCTTC.

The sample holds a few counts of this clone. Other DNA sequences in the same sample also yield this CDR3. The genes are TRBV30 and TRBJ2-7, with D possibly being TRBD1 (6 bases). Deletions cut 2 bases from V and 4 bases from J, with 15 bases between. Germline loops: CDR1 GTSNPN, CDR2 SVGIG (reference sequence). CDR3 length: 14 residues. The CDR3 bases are TGTGCCTGGAGTCCCGGGACAACCGGATACGAGCAGTACTTC. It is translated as CAWSPGTTGYEQYF.

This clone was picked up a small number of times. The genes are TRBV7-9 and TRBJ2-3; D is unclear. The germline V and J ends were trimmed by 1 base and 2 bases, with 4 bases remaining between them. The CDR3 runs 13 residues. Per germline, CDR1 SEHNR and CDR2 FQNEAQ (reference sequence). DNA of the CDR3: TGTGCCAGCAGCTTAGTCTCCACAGATACGCAGTATTTT. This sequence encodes CASSLVSTDTQYF.

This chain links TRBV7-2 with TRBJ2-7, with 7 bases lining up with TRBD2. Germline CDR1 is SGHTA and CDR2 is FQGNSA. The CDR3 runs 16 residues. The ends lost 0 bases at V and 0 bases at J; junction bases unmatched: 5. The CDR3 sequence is CASSLAAGVASYEQYF. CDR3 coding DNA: TGTGCCAGCAGCTTAGCCGCGGGGGTTGCCTCCTACGAGCAGTACTTC.

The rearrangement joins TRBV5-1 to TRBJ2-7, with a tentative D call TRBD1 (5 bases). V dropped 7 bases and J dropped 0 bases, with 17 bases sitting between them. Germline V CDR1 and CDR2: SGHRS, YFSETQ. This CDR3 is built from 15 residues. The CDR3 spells CASFYGFQGSYEQYF. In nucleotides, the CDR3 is TGCGCCAGCTTTTACGGTTTTCAGGGCTCCTACGAGCAGTACTTC.

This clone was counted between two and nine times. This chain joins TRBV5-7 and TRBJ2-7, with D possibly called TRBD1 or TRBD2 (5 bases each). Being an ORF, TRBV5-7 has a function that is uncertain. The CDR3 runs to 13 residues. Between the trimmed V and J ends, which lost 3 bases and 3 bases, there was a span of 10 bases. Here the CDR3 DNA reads TGTGCCAGCAGCTCCGGGGCATTCTACGAGCAGTACTTC. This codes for CASSSGAFYEQYF.

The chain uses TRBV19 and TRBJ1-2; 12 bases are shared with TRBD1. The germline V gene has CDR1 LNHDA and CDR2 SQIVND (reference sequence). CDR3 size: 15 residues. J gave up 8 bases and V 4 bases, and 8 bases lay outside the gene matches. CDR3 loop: CASSKAGTGGAGYTF. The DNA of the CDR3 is TGTGCCAGTAGTAAGGCTGGGACAGGGGGCGCCGGCTACACCTTC.

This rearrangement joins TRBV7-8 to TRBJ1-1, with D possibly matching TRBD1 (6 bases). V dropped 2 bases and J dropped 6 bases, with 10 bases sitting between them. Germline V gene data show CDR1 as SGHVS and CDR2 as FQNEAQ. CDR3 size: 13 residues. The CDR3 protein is CASSLRGIAEAFF. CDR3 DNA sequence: TGTGCCAGCAGCTTAAGGGGGATCGCTGAAGCTTTCTTT.

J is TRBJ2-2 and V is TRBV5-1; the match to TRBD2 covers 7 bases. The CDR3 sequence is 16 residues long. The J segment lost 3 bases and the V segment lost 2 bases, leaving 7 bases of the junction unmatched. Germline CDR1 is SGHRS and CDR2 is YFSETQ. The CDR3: CASSFSGRGHTGELFF. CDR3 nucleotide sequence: TGCGCCAGCAGCTTTTCAGGGAGGGGCCACACCGGGGAGCTGTTTTTT. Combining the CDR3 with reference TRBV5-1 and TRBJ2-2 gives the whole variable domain KAGVTQTPRYLIKTRGQQVTLSCSPISGHRSVSWYQQTPGQGLQFLFEYFSETQRNKGNFPGRFSGRQFSNSRSEMNVSTLELGDSALYLCASSFSGRGHTGELFFGEGSRLTVL.

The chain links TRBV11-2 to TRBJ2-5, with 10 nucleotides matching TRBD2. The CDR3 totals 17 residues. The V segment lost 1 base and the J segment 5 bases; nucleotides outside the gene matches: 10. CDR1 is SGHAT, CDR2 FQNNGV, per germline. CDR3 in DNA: TGTGCCAGCAGCTTAGGCAGCCTAGCGGGGGAGGGCGAGACCCAGTACTTC. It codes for CASSLGSLAGEGETQYF. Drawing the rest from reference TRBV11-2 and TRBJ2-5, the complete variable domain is EAGVAQSPRYKIIEKRQSVAFWCNPISGHATLYWYQQILGQGPKLLIQFQNNGVVDDSQLPKDRFSAERLKGVDSTLKIQPAKLEDSAVYLCASSLGSLAGEGETQYFGPGTRLLVL.

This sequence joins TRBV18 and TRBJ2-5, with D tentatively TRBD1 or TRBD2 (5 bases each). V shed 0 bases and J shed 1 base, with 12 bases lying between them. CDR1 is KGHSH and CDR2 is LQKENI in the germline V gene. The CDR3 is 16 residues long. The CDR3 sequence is CASSPPRGQLQETQYF. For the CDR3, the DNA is TGTGCCAGCTCACCACCTCGGGGCCAACTCCAAGAGACCCAGTACTTC.

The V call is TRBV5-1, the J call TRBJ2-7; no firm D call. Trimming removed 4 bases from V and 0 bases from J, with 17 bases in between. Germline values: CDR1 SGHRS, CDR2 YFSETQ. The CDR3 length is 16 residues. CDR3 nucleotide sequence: TGCGCCAGCAGCCCCTCCCAAAGTTTGAGCTCCTACGAGCAGTACTTC. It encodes CASSPSQSLSSYEQYF. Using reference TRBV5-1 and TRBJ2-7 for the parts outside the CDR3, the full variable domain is KAGVTQTPRYLIKTRGQQVTLSCSPISGHRSVSWYQQTPGQGLQFLFEYFSETQRNKGNFPGRFSGRQFSNSRSEMNVSTLELGDSALYLCASSPSQSLSSYEQYFGPGTRLTVT.

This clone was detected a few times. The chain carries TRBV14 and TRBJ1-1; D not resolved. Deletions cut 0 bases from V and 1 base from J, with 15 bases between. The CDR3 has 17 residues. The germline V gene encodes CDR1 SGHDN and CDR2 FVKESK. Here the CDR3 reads CASSQDWLSRENTEAFF. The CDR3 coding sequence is TGTGCCAGCAGCCAAGATTGGTTAAGTAGGGAGAACACTGAAGCTTTCTTT.

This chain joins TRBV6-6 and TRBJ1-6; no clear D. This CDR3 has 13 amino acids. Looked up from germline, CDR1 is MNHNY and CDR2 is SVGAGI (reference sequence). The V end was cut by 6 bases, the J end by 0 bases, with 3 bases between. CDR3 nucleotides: TGTGCCAGCAGCCCCTCCTATAATTCACCCCTCCACTTT. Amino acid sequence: CASSPSYNSPLHF.

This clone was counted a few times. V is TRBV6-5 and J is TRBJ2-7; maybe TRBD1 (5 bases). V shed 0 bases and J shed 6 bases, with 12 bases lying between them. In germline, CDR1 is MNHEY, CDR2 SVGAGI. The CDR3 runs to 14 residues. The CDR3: CASSYSPARGEQYF. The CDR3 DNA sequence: TGTGCCAGCAGTTACTCGCCTGCTAGGGGCGAGCAGTACTTC.

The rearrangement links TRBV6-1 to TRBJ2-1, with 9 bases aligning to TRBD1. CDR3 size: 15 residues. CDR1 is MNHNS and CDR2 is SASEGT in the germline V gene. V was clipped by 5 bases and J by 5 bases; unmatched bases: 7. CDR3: CASSPRDRVDNEQFF. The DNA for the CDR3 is TGTGCCAGCAGTCCACGGGACAGGGTTGACAATGAGCAGTTCTTC.